The rows below give T cell receptor beta chains drawn from one sample of a study of CD8 T cells in Susac syndrome. From the immunoSEQ multiplex PCR reads, TCRdb called clonotypes with MiXCR, one entry per CDR3 protein. Among about 130,000 distinct CDR3 sequences listed, around 86% were seen once. Sequences were obtained from CD8+ T cells from PBMCs. These TCRs come from a human donor with multiple sclerosis. Each CDR3 is given with its conserved first and last residue. D genes are given only for firm matches. Not all rows give a size; the values are once, few, many and, for expanded clones, a class.

j_call d_call v_call clone_size cdr3_aa cdr3_nt
TRBJ2-1 TRBD1 TRBV25-1 NA CASSELTGQVVNEQFF TGTGCCAGCAGTGAACTTACGGGACAGGTGGTCAATGAGCAGTTCTTC
TRBJ2-1 NA TRBV30 NA CAWIAVSSYNEQFF TGTGCCTGGATTGCGGTTAGCTCCTACAATGAGCAGTTCTTC
TRBJ2-3 NA TRBV19 NA CASRIGTDTQYF TGTGCCAGCCGAATTGGCACAGATACGCAGTATTTT
TRBJ2-1 TRBD1 TRBV6-2/TRBV6-3 NA CASSYTGVNEQFF TGTGCCAGCAGTTACACAGGGGTCAATGAGCAGTTCTTC
TRBJ1-1 NA TRBV28 once CAGGDTEAFF TGTGCCGGGGGGGACACTGAAGCTTTCTTT
TRBJ2-2 NA TRBV9 few CASSVSTGELFF TGTGCCAGCAGCGTTTCCACCGGGGAGCTGTTTTTT
TRBJ1-2 NA TRBV28 few CASSLGVGHLPYGYTF TGTGCCAGCAGTTTAGGGGTGGGACACCTACCCTATGGCTACACCTTC
TRBJ1-1 NA TRBV30 NA CAWTPDREPVNTEAFF TGTGCCTGGACTCCGGACCGGGAGCCCGTAAACACTGAAGCTTTCTTT
TRBJ2-3 NA TRBV6-2/TRBV6-3 NA CASTTSPADTQYF TGTGCCAGCACTACGAGTCCCGCGGATACGCAGTATTTT
TRBJ2-1 TRBD2 TRBV11-2 NA CASTTGTSGMDEQFF TGTGCCAGCACGACGGGGACTAGCGGGATGGATGAGCAGTTCTTC
TRBJ1-1 NA TRBV6-5 NA CASSYEISLNTEAFF TGTGCCAGCAGTTACGAAATCTCTCTGAACACTGAAGCTTTCTTT
TRBJ2-1 TRBD2 TRBV11-2 NA CASSGGSGGLIYNEQFF TGTGCCAGCAGCGGGGGGAGCGGGGGTCTTATCTACAATGAGCAGTTCTTC
TRBJ2-3 NA TRBV6-1 NA CASTTPQGTDTQYF TGTGCCAGCACCACTCCCCAGGGCACAGATACGCAGTATTTT
TRBJ1-2 NA TRBV6-5 NA CASSPQRSNYGYTF TGTGCCAGCAGTCCACAAAGATCTAACTATGGCTACACCTTC
TRBJ2-1 TRBD2 TRBV19 NA CASSGGGPYNEQFF TGTGCCAGTTCCGGCGGGGGGCCATACAATGAGCAGTTCTTC
TRBJ2-3 NA TRBV11-3 NA CASSLDHKTPDTQYF TGTGCCAGCAGCTTAGATCACAAGACCCCAGATACGCAGTATTTT
TRBJ1-2 NA TRBV19 NA CASSILGSYGYTF TGTGCCAGTAGTATTTTGGGATCTTATGGCTACACCTTC
TRBJ1-1 NA TRBV24-1 NA CATSAPGSGTEAFF TGTGCCACCAGTGCCCCAGGGTCGGGCACTGAAGCTTTCTTT
TRBJ2-1 NA TRBV7-2 NA CASSLTGGRNEQFF TGTGCCAGCAGCTTAACGGGGGGCAGGAATGAGCAGTTCTTC
TRBJ2-1 NA TRBV20-1 NA CSATFVGNEQFF TGCAGTGCTACGTTTGTGGGCAATGAGCAGTTCTTC
TRBJ1-2 NA TRBV27 NA CASSLGGHYGYTF TGTGCCAGCAGTTTGGGCGGGCATTATGGCTACACCTTC
TRBJ2-2 NA TRBV7-9 NA CASSAPGTGELFF TGTGCCAGCAGCGCTCCAGGCACCGGGGAGCTGTTTTTT
TRBJ1-2 NA TRBV9 few CASSVFGGATSGYTF TGTGCCAGCAGCGTATTCGGGGGGGCCACTTCCGGCTACACCTTC
TRBJ1-2 NA TRBV14 NA CASSQAASYQGYGYTF TGTGCCAGCAGCCAAGCGGCCTCCTATCAAGGCTATGGCTACACCTTC
TRBJ2-1 NA TRBV24-1 NA CATSPNTGRAEQFF TGTGCCACCAGTCCAAATACAGGGAGGGCTGAGCAGTTCTTC
TRBJ1-1 NA TRBV7-9 NA CASSYPLGPEAFF TGTGCCAGCAGCTACCCACTTGGGCCTGAAGCTTTCTTT
TRBJ1-1 NA TRBV28 NA CASTYATMNTEAFF TGTGCCAGCACCTACGCCACGATGAACACTGAAGCTTTCTTT
TRBJ2-7 NA TRBV10-3 NA CAISGTQDEQYF TGTGCCATCAGTGGTACACAAGACGAGCAGTACTTC
TRBJ1-1 NA TRBV11-3 NA CASSLYLGENTEAFF TGTGCCAGCAGCCTATACCTGGGAGAGAACACTGAAGCTTTCTTT
TRBJ2-3 NA TRBV7-9 NA CASSSPTTYTDTQYF TGTGCCAGCAGCTCGCCGACAACCTACACAGATACGCAGTATTTT
TRBJ2-5 NA TRBV20-1 NA CSATWEFDWGTQYF TGCAGTGCTACGTGGGAATTCGATTGGGGGACCCAGTACTTC
TRBJ2-6 NA TRBV6-1 few CASSARVSGANVLTF TGTGCCAGCAGTGCCAGGGTTTCTGGGGCCAACGTCCTGACTTTC
TRBJ1-2 NA TRBV7-9 NA CASRGGKNYGYTF TGTGCCAGCAGAGGGGGAAAAAACTATGGCTACACCTTC
TRBJ2-1 NA TRBV27 NA CASSLGSAGEQFF TGTGCCAGCAGTTTAGGATCCGCGGGTGAGCAGTTCTTC
TRBJ2-7 NA TRBV5-5 NA CASSSFGAPYEQYF TGTGCCAGCAGCTCTTTTGGGGCCCCCTACGAGCAGTACTTC
TRBJ2-1 TRBD2 TRBV20-1 NA CSAIAGLAGYEQFF TGCAGTGCTATAGCCGGGCTAGCGGGATATGAGCAGTTCTTC
TRBJ2-2 NA TRBV7-9 NA CTSSYWAQNTGELFF TGTACCAGCAGCTACTGGGCCCAAAACACCGGGGAGCTGTTTTTT
TRBJ2-2 NA TRBV24-1 NA CATHSGNTGELFF TGTGCCACCCACTCGGGGAACACCGGGGAGCTGTTTTTT
TRBJ2-7 NA TRBV6-6 NA CASSSGIPSEQYF TGTGCCAGCAGTTCGGGTATACCCTCCGAGCAGTACTTC